These T cell receptor beta chains were read from a single sample in a study of CD8+CD57+ T cells in acquired aplastic anemia. TCRdb itself ran the reads through MiXCR, one entry per CDR3 protein. The table shows around 180,000 distinct CDR3 sequences, with about 60% occurring only once. Sequencing was carried out using sorted CD4+, CD8+, or CD8+CD57+ T cells (not recorded which) from PBMCs. The receptors were gathered from a human donor in good health. Both conserved end residues are trimmed from each CDR3. Part of the rows lack a size; the others show once, few, many or a class for expanded clones.

V gene,J gene,clone size,CDR3 protein
TRBV28,TRBJ2-5,NA,ASSFLVGGETQY
TRBV29-1,TRBJ1-2,NA,SVGDRANDYT
TRBV4-1,TRBJ2-7,many,ASSQGQGAEGYEQY
TRBV15,TRBJ2-5,NA,ATSAGGFGETQY
TRBV29-1,TRBJ2-1,NA,SSGLAGGGDEQF
TRBV24-1,TRBJ2-1,NA,ATSDFRDSHNEQF
TRBV24-1,TRBJ1-2,few,ATSDRTAAYGYT
TRBV5-6,TRBJ2-2,many,ASSVTRNTGELF
TRBV25-1,TRBJ1-6,once,ASGPSGNSPLH
TRBV15,TRBJ2-3,NA,ATSGRLAGTDTQY
TRBV19,TRBJ2-7,NA,ASSIGNLRGEQY
TRBV4-2,TRBJ2-2,many,ASSQGLAKNTGELF
TRBV6-5,TRBJ2-3,many,ASSPGQRGDTQY
TRBV10-3,TRBJ1-3,NA,AISGQTNTIY
TRBV7-9,TRBJ1-6,few,ASSSNYSPLH
TRBV24-1,TRBJ2-1,few,ATSDASGRRSSYNEQF
TRBV5-4,TRBJ2-2,many,ASSGNGSRTGELF
TRBV13,TRBJ2-3,NA,ASSSDRLKDTQY
TRBV20-1,TRBJ1-2,NA,SVGQGYGGYT
TRBV27,TRBJ2-1,many,ASSLGFPPNEQF
TRBV19,TRBJ1-1,NA,ASSIQGAATEAF
TRBV7-6,TRBJ1-3,NA,ASSLRQVNSGNTIY
TRBV11-1,TRBJ1-5,NA,ASSPGQGNHEH
TRBV9,TRBJ2-6,many,ASSVDPGTIESSGANVLT
TRBV10-3,TRBJ2-7,NA,AISEGEYEQY
TRBV20-1,TRBJ2-7,NA,SARDPPSFYEQY
TRBV2,TRBJ2-2,NA,ASSQRGANTGELF
TRBV9,TRBJ2-7,NA,ASSVGDRDTYEQY
TRBV20-1,TRBJ2-7,few,SASPGTVLYEQY